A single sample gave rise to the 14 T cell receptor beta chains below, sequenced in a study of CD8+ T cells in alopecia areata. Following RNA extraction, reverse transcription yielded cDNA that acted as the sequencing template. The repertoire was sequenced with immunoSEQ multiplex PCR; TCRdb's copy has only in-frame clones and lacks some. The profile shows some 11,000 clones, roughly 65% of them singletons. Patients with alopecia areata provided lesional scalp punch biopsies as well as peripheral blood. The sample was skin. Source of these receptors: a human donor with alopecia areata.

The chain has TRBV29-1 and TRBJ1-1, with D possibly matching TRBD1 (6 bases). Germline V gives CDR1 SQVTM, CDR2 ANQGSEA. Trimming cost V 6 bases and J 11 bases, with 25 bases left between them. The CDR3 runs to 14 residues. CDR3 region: CSVEPPSRGPGAFF. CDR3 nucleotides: TGCAGCGTCGAGCCGCCTTCGCGGGGGCCGGGGGCTTTCTTT.

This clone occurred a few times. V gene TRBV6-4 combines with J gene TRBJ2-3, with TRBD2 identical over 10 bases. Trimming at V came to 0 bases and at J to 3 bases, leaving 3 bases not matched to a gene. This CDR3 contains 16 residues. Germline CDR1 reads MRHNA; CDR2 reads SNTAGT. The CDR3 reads CASSDSASGGTDTQYF. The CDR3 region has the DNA TGTGCCAGCAGTGACTCGGCTAGCGGGGGTACAGATACGCAGTATTTT.

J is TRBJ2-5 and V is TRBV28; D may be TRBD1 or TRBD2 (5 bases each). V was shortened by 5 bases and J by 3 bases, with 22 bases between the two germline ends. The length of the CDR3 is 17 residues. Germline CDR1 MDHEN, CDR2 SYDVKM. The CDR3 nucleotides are TGTGCCAGCAGTCCAAATATGACCCCGGGGCGGAAAGAGACCCAGTACTTC. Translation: CASSPNMTPGRKETQYF.

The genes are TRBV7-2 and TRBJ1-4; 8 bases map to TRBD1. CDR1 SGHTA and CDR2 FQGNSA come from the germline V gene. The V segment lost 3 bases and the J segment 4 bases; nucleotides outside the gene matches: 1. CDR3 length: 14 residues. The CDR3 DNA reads TGTGCCAGCAGCTTTGACAGGGGTAATGAAAAACTGTTTTTT. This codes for CASSFDRGNEKLFF.

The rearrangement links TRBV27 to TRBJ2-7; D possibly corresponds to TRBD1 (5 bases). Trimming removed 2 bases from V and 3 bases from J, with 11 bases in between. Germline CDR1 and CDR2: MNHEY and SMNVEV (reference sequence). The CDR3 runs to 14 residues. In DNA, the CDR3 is TGTGCCAGCAGTTTAGTCGCAGGGCTCTACGAGCAGTACTTC. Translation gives CASSLVAGLYEQYF.

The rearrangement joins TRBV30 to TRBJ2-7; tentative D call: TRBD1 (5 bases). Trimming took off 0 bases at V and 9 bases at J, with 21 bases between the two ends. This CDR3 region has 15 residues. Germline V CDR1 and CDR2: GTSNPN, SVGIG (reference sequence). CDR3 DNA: TGTGCCTGGAGTGTACCGTTCCCAGGGTTTTGGGTGCAGTACTTC. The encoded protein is CAWSVPFPGFWVQYF.

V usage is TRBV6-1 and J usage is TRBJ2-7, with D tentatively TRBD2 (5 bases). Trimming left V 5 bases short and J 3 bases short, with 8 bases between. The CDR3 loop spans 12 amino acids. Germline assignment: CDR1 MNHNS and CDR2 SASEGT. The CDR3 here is CASSPGLYEQYF. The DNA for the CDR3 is TGTGCCAGCAGTCCCGGACTCTACGAGCAGTACTTC.

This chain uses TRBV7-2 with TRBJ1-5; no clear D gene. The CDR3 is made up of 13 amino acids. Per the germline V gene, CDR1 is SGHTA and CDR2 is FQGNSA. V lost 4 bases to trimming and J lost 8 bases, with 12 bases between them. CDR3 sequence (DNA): TGTGCCAGCAGCTCGCAGCCCGCGGAGCCCCAGCATTTT. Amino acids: CASSSQPAEPQHF.

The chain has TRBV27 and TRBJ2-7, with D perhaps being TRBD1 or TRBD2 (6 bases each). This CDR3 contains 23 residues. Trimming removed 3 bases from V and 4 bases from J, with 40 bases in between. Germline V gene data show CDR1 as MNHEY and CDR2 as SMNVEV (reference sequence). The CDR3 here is CASSFRAREPRGDTSPTMYEQYF. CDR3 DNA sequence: TGTGCCAGCAGTTTTAGGGCGCGTGAGCCAAGGGGGGACACCAGTCCGACAATGTACGAGCAGTACTTC.

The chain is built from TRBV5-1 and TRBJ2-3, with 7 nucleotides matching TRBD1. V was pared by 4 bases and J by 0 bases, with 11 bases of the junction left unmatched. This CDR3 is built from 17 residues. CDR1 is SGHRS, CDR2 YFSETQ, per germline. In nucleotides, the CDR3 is TGCGCCAGCAGCCAACGGGACAGCCAACTCAGCACAGATACGCAGTATTTT. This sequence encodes CASSQRDSQLSTDTQYF.

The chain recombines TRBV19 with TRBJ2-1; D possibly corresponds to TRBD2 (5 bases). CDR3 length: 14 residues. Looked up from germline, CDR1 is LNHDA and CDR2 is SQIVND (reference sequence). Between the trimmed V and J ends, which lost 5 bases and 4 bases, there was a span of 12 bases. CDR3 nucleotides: TGTGCCAGTAGTTTAAGGTCGGGGTACAATGAGCAGTTCTTC. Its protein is CASSLRSGYNEQFF. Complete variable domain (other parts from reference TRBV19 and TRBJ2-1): DGGITQSPKYLFRKEGQNVTLSCEQNLNHDAMYWYRQDPGQGLRLIYYSQIVNDFQKGDIAEGYSVSREKKESFPLTVTSAQKNPTAFYLCASSLRSGYNEQFFGPGTRLTVL.

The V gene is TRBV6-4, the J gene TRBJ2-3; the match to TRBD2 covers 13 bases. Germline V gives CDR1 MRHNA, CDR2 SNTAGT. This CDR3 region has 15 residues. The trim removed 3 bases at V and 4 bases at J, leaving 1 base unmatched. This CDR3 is CASSETSGRADTQYF. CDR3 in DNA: TGTGCCAGCAGTGAAACTAGCGGGAGGGCAGATACGCAGTATTTT.

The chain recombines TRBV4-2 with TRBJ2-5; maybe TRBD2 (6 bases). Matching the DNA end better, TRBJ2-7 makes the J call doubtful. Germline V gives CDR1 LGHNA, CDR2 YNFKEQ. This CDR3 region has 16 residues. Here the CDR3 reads CASSQADGGADYEQYF. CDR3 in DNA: TGTGCCAGCAGCCAAGCAGACGGAGGGGCCGACTACGAGCAGTACTTC.

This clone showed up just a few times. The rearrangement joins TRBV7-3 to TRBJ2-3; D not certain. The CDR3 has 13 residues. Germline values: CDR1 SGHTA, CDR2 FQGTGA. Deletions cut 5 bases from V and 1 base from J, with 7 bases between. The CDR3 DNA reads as TGTGCCAGCAGCGATTTCGGCACAGATACGCAGTATTTT. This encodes CASSDFGTDTQYF.